This T cell receptor (beta chain) was documented in a study of T cell responses to AZD1222 COVID-19 vaccine. The CDR3 spans 13 residues. V gave up 5 bases and J gave up 1 base, with 8 bases separating them. Germline V gene sequence: CDR1 SGHTA, CDR2 FQGTGA. Only in-frame clones appear in the TCRdb table, and some are missing; sequencing was by immunoSEQ multiplex PCR. The sample contains about 150,000 clones, about 92% of which appear only once. This TCR came from an adult in good health. The material was peripheral blood, obtained on day 0 of AZD1222 vaccination. The genes are TRBV7-3 and TRBJ1-1; perhaps TRBD1 as D (5 bases). The CDR3 region has the DNA TGTGCCAGCAGCCAGGGTTCGAACACTGAAGCTTTCTTT. It specifies CASSQGSNTEAFF.